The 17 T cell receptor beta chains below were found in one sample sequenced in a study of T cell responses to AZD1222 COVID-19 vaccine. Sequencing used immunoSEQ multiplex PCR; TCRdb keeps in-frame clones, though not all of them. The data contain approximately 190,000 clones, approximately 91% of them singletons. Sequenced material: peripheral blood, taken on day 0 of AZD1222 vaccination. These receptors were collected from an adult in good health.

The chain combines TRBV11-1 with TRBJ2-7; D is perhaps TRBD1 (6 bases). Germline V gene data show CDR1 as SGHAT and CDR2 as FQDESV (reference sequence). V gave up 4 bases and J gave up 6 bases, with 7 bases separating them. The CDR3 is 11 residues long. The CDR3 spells CASSSRGEQYF. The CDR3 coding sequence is TGTGCCAGCAGCTCCAGGGGCGAGCAGTACTTC.

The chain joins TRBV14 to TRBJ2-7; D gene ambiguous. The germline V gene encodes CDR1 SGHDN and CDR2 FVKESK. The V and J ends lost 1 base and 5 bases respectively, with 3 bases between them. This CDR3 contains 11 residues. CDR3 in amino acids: CASSQVNEQYF. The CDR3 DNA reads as TGTGCCAGCAGCCAAGTCAACGAGCAGTACTTC. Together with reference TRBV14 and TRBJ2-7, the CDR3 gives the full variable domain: EAGVTQFPSHSVIEKGQTVTLRCDPISGHDNLYWYRRVMGKEIKFLLHFVKESKQDESGMPNNRFLAERTGGTYSTLKVQPAELEDSGVYFCASSQVNEQYFGPGTRLTVT.

CDR3 sequence (DNA): TGTGCCAGCAGCCACGTGGGGCGGGAGGGCCACCGGATTTCGTTCACAGATACGCAGTATTTT. Its protein product is CASSHVGREGHRISFTDTQYF. The chain joins TRBV3-1 (or the pseudogene TRBV3-2) to TRBJ2-3; 9 nucleotides line up with TRBD2. CDR3 length: 21 residues. CDR1 and CDR2 from the germline V gene are LGHDT and YNNKEL (reference sequence). Unmatched junction bases numbered 21, after V lost 3 bases and J lost 2 bases.

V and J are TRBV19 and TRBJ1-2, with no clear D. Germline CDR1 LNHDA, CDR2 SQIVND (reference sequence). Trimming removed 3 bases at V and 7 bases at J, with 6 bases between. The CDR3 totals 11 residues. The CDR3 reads CASSMWAGYTF. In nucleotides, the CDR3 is TGTGCCAGTAGTATGTGGGCTGGCTACACCTTC.

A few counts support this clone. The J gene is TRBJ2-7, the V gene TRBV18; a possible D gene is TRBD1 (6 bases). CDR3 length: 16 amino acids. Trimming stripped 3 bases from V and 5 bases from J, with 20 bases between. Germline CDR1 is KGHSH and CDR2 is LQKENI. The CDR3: CASSPSQGRFRDEQYF. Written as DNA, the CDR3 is TGTGCCAGCTCACCCTCACAGGGACGATTTAGGGACGAGCAGTACTTC.

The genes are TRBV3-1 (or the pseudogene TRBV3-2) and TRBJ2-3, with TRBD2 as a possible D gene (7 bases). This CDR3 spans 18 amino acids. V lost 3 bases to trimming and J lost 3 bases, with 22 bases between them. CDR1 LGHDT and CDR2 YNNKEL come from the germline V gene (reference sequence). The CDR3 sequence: CASSHRRGAGAVTDTQYF. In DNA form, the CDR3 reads TGTGCCAGCAGCCATCGGAGGGGGGCGGGAGCGGTGACAGATACGCAGTATTTT.

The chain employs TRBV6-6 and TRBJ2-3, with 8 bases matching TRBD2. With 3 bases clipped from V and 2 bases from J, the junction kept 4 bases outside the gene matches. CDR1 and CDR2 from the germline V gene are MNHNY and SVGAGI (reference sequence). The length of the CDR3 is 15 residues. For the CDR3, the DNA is TGTGCCAGCAGTTATCCCGGGGGGGTCACAGATACGCAGTATTTT. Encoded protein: CASSYPGGVTDTQYF.

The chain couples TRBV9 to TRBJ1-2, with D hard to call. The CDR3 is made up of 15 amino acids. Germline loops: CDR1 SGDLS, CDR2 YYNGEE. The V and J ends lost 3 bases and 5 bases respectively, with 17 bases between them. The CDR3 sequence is CASSAAHTAPYGYTF. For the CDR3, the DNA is TGTGCCAGCAGCGCAGCCCACACAGCCCCATATGGCTACACCTTC.

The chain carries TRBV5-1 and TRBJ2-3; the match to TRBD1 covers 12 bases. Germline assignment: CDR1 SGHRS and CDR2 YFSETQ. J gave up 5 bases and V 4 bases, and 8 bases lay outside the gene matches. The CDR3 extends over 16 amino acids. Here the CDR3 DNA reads TGCGCCAGCAGCCCGGGGGACAGGGGGCTGGAAGATACGCAGTATTTT. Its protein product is CASSPGDRGLEDTQYF.

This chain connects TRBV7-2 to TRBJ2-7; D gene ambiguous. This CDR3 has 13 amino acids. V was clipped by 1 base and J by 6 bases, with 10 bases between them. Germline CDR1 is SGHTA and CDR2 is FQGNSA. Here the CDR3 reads CASSLDGPSEQYF. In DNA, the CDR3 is TGTGCCAGCAGCTTAGATGGGCCCTCCGAGCAGTACTTC.

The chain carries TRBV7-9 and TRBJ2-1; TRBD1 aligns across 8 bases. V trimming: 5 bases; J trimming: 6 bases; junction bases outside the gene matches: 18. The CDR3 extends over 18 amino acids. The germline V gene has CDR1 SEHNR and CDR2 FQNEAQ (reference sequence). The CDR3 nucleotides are TGTGCCAGCAGCCCCCCATGGGGGAGGACAGGGTTCGGCAATGAGCAGTTCTTC. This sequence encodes CASSPPWGRTGFGNEQFF.

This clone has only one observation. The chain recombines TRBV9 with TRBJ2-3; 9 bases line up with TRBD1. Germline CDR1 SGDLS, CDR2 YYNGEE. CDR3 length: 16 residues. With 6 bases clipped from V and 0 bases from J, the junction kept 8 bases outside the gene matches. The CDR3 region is CASNLQGASSTDTQYF. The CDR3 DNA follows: TGTGCCAGCAACCTACAGGGGGCCTCTAGCACAGATACGCAGTATTTT.

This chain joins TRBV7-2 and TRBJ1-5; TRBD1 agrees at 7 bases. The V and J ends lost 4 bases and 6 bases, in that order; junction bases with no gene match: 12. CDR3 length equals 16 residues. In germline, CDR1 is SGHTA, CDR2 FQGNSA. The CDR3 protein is CASSSHRQGLGQPQHF. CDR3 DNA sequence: TGTGCCAGCAGCTCCCACAGACAGGGTTTGGGTCAGCCCCAGCATTTT.

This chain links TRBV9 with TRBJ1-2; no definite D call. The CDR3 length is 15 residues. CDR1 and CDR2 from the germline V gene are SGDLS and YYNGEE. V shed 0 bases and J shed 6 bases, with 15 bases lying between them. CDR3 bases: TGTGCCAGCAGCGTAGCCCAAGGACCGTCCCATGGCTACACCTTC. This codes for CASSVAQGPSHGYTF. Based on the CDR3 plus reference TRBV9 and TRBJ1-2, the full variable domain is DSGVTQTPKHLITATGQRVTLRCSPRSGDLSVYWYQQSLDQGLQFLIQYYNGEERAKGNILERFSAQQFPDLHSELNLSSLELGDSALYFCASSVAQGPSHGYTFGSGTRLTVV.

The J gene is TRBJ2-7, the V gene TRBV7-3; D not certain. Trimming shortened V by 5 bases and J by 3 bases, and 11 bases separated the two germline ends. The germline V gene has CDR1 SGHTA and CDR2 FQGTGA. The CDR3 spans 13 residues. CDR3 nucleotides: TGTGCCAGCAGCCAGGACCGGAACTACGAGCAGTACTTC. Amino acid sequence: CASSQDRNYEQYF.

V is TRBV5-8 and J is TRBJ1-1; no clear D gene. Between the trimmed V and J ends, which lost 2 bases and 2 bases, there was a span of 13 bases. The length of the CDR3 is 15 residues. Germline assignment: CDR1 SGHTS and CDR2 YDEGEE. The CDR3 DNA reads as TGTGCCAGCAGCTTAAGGAATATGGGAAACACTGAAGCTTTCTTT. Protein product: CASSLRNMGNTEAFF.

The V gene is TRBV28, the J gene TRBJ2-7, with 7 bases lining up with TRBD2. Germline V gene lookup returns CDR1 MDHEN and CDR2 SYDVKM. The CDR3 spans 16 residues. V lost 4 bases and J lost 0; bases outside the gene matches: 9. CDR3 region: CASSSLAGGSSYEQYF. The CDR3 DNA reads TGTGCCAGCAGTTCCTTAGCGGGCGGAAGCTCCTACGAGCAGTACTTC.